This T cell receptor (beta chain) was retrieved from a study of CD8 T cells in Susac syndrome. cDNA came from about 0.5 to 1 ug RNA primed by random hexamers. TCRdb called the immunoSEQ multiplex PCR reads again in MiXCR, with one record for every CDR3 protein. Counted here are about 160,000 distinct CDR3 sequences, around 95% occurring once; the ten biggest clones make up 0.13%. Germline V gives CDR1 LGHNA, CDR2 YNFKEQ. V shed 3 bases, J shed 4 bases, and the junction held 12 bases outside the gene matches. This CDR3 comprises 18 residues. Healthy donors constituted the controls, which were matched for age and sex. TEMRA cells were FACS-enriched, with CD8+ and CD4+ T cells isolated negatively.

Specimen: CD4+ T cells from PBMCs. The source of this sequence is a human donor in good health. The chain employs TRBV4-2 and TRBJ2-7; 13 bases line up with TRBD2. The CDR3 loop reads CASSHVLAGGRENYEQYF. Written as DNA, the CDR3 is TGTGCCAGCAGCCATGTACTAGCGGGGGGGCGCGAGAATTACGAGCAGTACTTC.